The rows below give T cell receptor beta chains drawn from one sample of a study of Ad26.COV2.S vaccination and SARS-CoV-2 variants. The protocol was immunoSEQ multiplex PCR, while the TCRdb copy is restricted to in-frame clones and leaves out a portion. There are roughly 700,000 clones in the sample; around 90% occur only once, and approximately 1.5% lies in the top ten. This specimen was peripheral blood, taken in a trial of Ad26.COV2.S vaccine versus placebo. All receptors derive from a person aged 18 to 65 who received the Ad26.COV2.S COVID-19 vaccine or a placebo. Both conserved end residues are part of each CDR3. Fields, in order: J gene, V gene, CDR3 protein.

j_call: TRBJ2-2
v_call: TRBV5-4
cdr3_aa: CASSLVGLAENTGELFF

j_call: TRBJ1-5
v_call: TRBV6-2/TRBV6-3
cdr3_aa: CASSKGRNQPQHF

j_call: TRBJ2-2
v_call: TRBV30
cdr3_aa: CAWKEGAKPNTGELFF

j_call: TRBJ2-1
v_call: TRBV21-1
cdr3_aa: CASSKDGGEQFF

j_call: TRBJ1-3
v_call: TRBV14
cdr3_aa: CASSQGGGNTIYF

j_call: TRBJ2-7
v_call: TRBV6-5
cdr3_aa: CASQGGPRSYEQYF

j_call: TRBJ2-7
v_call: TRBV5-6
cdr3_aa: CASTFSGYEQYF

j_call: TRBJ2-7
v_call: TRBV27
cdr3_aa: CASSLLSAGGPHEQYF

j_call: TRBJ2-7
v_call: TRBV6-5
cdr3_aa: CASGFLEGEQYF

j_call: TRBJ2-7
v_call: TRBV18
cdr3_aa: CASSPTGTDAYEQYF

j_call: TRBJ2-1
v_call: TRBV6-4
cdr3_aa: CASTPEGYEQFF

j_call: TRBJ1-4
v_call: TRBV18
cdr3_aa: CASSPGHPNEKLFF

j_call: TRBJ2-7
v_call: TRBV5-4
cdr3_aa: CASSLGHAASGRVFEQYF

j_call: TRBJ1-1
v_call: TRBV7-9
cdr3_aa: CASSRRSTGGFTEAFF

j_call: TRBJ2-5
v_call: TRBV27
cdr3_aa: CASSLGGLETQYF

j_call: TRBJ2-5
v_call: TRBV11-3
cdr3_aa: CASSEGDRVSETQYF

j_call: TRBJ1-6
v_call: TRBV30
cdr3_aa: CAWSVQGGWGSLHF

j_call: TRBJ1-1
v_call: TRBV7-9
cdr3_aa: CASSLEGATEAFF

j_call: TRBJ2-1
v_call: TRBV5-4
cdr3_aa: CASSLDLSSYNEQFF

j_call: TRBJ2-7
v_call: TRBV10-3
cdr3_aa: CAIRLGALGEQYF

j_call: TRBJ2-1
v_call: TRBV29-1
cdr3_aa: CSVDRRRSSYNEQFF

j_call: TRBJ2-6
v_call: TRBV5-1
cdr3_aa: CASSSGGHSSGANVLTF

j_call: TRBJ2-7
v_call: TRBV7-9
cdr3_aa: CASSPPRQGGIYEQYF

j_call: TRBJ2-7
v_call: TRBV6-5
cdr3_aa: CASSTQGIYEQYF

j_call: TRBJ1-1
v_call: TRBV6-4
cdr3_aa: CASRGQGTMNTEAFF

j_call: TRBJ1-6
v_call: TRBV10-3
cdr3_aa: CAISDQDNYNSPLHF

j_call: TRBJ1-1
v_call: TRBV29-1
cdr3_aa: CSVAEWAEAFF

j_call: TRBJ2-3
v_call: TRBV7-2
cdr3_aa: CASSTPDRTDTQYF

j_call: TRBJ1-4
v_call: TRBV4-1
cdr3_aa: CASSQVNLLTYEKLFF

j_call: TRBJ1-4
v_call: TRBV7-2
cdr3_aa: CASSQGQGGEKLFF

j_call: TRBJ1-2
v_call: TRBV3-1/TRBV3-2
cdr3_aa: CASSQEGGLLPYGYTF

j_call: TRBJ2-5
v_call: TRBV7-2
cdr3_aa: CASSLEVAKGQETQYF

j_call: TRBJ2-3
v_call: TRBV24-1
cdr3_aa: CATSDPGVTDTQYF

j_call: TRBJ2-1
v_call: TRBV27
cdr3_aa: CASSFGYNEQFF

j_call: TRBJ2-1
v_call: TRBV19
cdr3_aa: CASSIGGASNEQFF

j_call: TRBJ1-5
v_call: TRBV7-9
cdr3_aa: CASSLGQGALYSNQPQHF

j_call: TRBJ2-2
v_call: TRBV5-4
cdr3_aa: CASSLNQEINTGELFF

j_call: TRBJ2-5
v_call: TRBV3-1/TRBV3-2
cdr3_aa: CASSQWQTQETQYF

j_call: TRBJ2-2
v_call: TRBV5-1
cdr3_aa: CASSWDRPNTGELFF

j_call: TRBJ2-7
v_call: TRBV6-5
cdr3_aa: CASRPGGGEQYF

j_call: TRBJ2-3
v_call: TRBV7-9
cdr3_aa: CASSFAGDYTDTQYF

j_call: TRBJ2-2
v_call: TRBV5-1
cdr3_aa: CASSLAAGANTGELFF